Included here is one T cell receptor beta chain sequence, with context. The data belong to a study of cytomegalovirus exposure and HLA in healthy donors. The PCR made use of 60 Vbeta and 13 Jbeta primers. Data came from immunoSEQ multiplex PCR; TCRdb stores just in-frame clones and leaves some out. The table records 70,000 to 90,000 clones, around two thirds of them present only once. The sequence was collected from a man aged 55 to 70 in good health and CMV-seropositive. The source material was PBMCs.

Here the CDR3 DNA reads TGTGCCAGCAGCCCCGGGGGGGGCTACTACGAGCAGTACTTC. Protein: CASSPGGGYYEQYF. The V gene is TRBV11-2, the J gene TRBJ2-7, with TRBD2 identical over 8 bases. The germline gives CDR1 SGHAT, CDR2 FQNNGV. The V and J ends lost 5 bases and 3 bases, in that order; junction bases with no gene match: 6. CDR3 length equals 14 residues. The full variable domain, its missing parts supplied by reference TRBV11-2 and TRBJ2-7, is EAGVAQSPRYKIIEKRQSVAFWCNPISGHATLYWYQQILGQGPKLLIQFQNNGVVDDSQLPKDRFSAERLKGVDSTLKIQPAKLEDSAVYLCASSPGGGYYEQYFGPGTRLTVT.